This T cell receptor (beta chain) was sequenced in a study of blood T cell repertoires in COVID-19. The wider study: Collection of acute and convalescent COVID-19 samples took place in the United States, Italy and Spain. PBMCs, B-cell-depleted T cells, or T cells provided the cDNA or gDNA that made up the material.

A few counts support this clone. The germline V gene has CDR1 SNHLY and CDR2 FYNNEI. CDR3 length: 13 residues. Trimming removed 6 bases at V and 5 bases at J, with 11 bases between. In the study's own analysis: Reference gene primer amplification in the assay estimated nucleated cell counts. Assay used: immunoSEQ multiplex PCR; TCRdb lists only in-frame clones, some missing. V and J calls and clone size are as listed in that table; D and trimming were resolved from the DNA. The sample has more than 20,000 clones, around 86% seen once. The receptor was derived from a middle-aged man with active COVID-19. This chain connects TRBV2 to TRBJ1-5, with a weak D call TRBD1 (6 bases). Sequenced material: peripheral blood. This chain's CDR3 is CASRRGYDQPQHF. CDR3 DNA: TGTGCCAGCAGAAGGGGGTACGATCAGCCCCAGCATTTT. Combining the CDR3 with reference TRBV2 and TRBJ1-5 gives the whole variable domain EPEVTQTPSHQVTQMGQEVILRCVPISNHLYFYWYRQILGQKVEFLVSFYNNEISEKSEIFDDQFSVERPDGSNFTLKIRSTKLEDSAMYFCASRRGYDQPQHFGDGTRLSIL.